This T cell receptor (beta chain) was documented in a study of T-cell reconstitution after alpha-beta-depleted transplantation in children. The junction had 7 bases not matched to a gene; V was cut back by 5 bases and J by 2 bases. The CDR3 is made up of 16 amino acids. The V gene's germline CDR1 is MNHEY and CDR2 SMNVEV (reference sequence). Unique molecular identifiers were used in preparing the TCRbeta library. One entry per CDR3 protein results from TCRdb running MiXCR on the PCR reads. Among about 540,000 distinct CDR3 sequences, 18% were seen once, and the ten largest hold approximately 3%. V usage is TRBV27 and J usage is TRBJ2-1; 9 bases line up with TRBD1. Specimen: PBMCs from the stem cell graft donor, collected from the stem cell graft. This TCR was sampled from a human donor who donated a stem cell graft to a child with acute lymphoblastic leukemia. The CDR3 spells CASSLGTGPAYNEQFF. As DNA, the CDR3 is TGTGCCAGCAGTCTAGGGACAGGGCCAGCCTACAATGAGCAGTTCTTC.